This is a list of T cell receptor beta chains from one sample in a study of cytomegalovirus exposure and HLA in healthy donors. Repertoires were generated with immunoSEQ multiplex PCR, while TCRdb's copy carries only in-frame clones and drops some. The sample consists of about 150,000 clones, about 75% of them appearing once. Source material: PBMCs. The receptors derive from a man younger than 35 in good health and CMV-seronegative. Each CDR3 is given with its conserved first and last residue. Each record gives: CDR3 protein, CDR3 DNA, J gene, clone size, V gene, D gene, CDR3 length. The D gene is left open where the match is weak. Clone size is not always given. Where it is, it says once, few, many or a class for expanded clones.

cdr3_aa: CASSLSLAGGYEQYF
cdr3_nt: TGTGCCAGCAGTTTATCGCTAGCGGGAGGCTACGAGCAGTACTTC
j_call: TRBJ2-7
clone_size: .
v_call: TRBV27
d_call: TRBD2
cdr3_length: 15

cdr3_aa: CASSSVPYSNQPQHF
cdr3_nt: TGTGCCAGTAGTTCAGTCCCGTATAGCAATCAGCCCCAGCATTTT
j_call: TRBJ1-5
clone_size: .
v_call: TRBV19
d_call: .
cdr3_length: 15

cdr3_aa: CASSLLWGGQETQYF
cdr3_nt: TGCGCCAGCAGCTTGTTGTGGGGGGGTCAAGAGACCCAGTACTTC
j_call: TRBJ2-5
clone_size: .
v_call: TRBV5-1
d_call: TRBD2
cdr3_length: 15

cdr3_aa: CASSPRGNGGYTF
cdr3_nt: TGTGCCAGCAGTCCCAGGGGTAACGGTGGCTACACCTTC
j_call: TRBJ1-2
clone_size: .
v_call: TRBV28
d_call: .
cdr3_length: 13

cdr3_aa: CATSSGAGSSYNEQFF
cdr3_nt: TGTGCCACCAGCTCAGGAGCGGGAAGCTCCTACAATGAGCAGTTCTTC
j_call: TRBJ2-1
clone_size: .
v_call: TRBV15
d_call: TRBD2
cdr3_length: 16

cdr3_aa: CAISEMTGSEKTQYF
cdr3_nt: TGTGCCATCAGTGAAATGACAGGGAGCGAAAAGACCCAGTACTTC
j_call: TRBJ2-5
clone_size: .
v_call: TRBV10-3
d_call: TRBD1
cdr3_length: 15

cdr3_aa: CASSNRIFTDTQYF
cdr3_nt: TGTGCCAGCAGCAACAGGATCTTCACAGATACGCAGTATTTT
j_call: TRBJ2-3
clone_size: few
v_call: TRBV6-5
d_call: .
cdr3_length: 14

cdr3_aa: CASSLRFPPGGREGPDTQYF
cdr3_nt: TGTGCCAGCAGTTTACGGTTCCCCCCGGGTGGGCGGGAGGGACCAGATACGCAGTATTTT
j_call: TRBJ2-3
clone_size: once
v_call: TRBV27
d_call: TRBD2
cdr3_length: 20

cdr3_aa: CASSLPFVQASYNEQFF
cdr3_nt: TGTGCCAGCAGCCTCCCTTTCGTTCAGGCCTCCTACAATGAGCAGTTCTTC
j_call: TRBJ2-1
clone_size: .
v_call: TRBV28
d_call: .
cdr3_length: 17

cdr3_aa: CASSQDGVSEQFF
cdr3_nt: TGCGCCAGCAGCCAAGATGGAGTGAGTGAGCAGTTCTTC
j_call: TRBJ2-1
clone_size: once
v_call: TRBV4-3
d_call: .
cdr3_length: 13

cdr3_aa: CASSKGTSRYSSYEQYF
cdr3_nt: TGCGCCAGCAGCAAAGGGACTAGCCGTTATTCCTCCTACGAGCAGTACTTC
j_call: TRBJ2-7
clone_size: .
v_call: TRBV5-1
d_call: TRBD2
cdr3_length: 17

cdr3_aa: CAISYGTSGNTIYF
cdr3_nt: TGTGCCATCAGCTACGGGACTTCTGGAAACACCATATATTTT
j_call: TRBJ1-3
clone_size: .
v_call: TRBV10-3
d_call: .
cdr3_length: 14

cdr3_aa: CSFDRGDYEQYF
cdr3_nt: TGCAGCTTCGACAGGGGGGACTACGAGCAGTACTTC
j_call: TRBJ2-7
clone_size: .
v_call: TRBV29-1
d_call: TRBD1
cdr3_length: 12

cdr3_aa: CASSPTGLADSYEQYF
cdr3_nt: TGTGCCAGCTCACCTACAGGACTAGCAGACTCCTACGAGCAGTACTTC
j_call: TRBJ2-7
clone_size: .
v_call: TRBV18
d_call: TRBD2
cdr3_length: 16

cdr3_aa: CASSLTARDFPFF
cdr3_nt: TGTGCCAGCAGCCTCACCGCCCGGGACTTCCCCTTCTTC
j_call: TRBJ2-1
clone_size: once
v_call: TRBV7-2
d_call: .
cdr3_length: 13

cdr3_aa: CASSEYFGAVTEAFF
cdr3_nt: TGTGCCAGCAGTGAATATTTTGGGGCGGTGACTGAAGCTTTCTTT
j_call: TRBJ1-1
clone_size: .
v_call: TRBV25-1
d_call: .
cdr3_length: 15

cdr3_aa: CASIQDPAGTHEQFF
cdr3_nt: TGTGCCAGTATCCAGGACCCTGCGGGGACCCATGAGCAGTTCTTC
j_call: TRBJ2-1
clone_size: .
v_call: TRBV19
d_call: .
cdr3_length: 15

cdr3_aa: CASSLGVFAGAYQETQYF
cdr3_nt: TGTGCCAGCAGCTTAGGGGTCTTCGCTGGGGCGTACCAAGAGACCCAGTACTTC
j_call: TRBJ2-5
clone_size: .
v_call: TRBV7-8
d_call: .
cdr3_length: 18

cdr3_aa: CASSSSWRTVEAFF
cdr3_nt: TGTGCCAGCAGCTCCTCTTGGCGGACAGTTGAAGCTTTCTTT
j_call: TRBJ1-1
clone_size: .
v_call: TRBV11-2
d_call: .
cdr3_length: 14

cdr3_aa: CASRDRASKHGYTF
cdr3_nt: TGTGCCAGCCGGGACAGAGCAAGCAAGCATGGCTACACCTTC
j_call: TRBJ1-2
clone_size: .
v_call: TRBV27
d_call: TRBD1
cdr3_length: 14

cdr3_aa: CASSASGRNEQFF
cdr3_nt: TGTGCCAGCAGCGCTAGCGGGAGGAATGAGCAGTTCTTC
j_call: TRBJ2-1
clone_size: .
v_call: TRBV7-2
d_call: TRBD2
cdr3_length: 13

cdr3_aa: CASSPEHAGYGYTF
cdr3_nt: TGTGCCAGCTCACCAGAACACGCGGGCTATGGCTACACCTTC
j_call: TRBJ1-2
clone_size: .
v_call: TRBV18
d_call: .
cdr3_length: 14

cdr3_aa: CATRQGGNQPQHF
cdr3_nt: TGTGCCACCAGGCAGGGTGGCAATCAGCCCCAGCATTTT
j_call: TRBJ1-5
clone_size: .
v_call: TRBV15
d_call: .
cdr3_length: 13

cdr3_aa: CSVVGDYGSTGELFF
cdr3_nt: TGCAGCGTTGTAGGGGACTATGGGTCCACCGGGGAGCTGTTTTTT
j_call: TRBJ2-2
clone_size: .
v_call: TRBV29-1
d_call: TRBD2
cdr3_length: 15

cdr3_aa: CASRTGTSGNNEQFF
cdr3_nt: TGTGCCAGCAGGACCGGGACTAGCGGAAACAATGAGCAGTTCTTC
j_call: TRBJ2-1
clone_size: .
v_call: TRBV6-6
d_call: TRBD2
cdr3_length: 15

cdr3_aa: CASSEGPGELFF
cdr3_nt: TGTGCCAGCAGTGAAGGGCCCGGGGAGCTGTTTTTT
j_call: TRBJ2-2
clone_size: .
v_call: TRBV2
d_call: .
cdr3_length: 12

cdr3_aa: CASSLPPGQGNGYTF
cdr3_nt: TGTGCCAGCAGTTTACCCCCGGGTCAGGGGAATGGCTACACCTTC
j_call: TRBJ1-2
clone_size: .
v_call: TRBV28
d_call: .
cdr3_length: 15

cdr3_aa: CASSIWVGASGNNEQFF
cdr3_nt: TGTGCCAGTAGTATATGGGTAGGCGCTAGCGGAAACAATGAGCAGTTCTTC
j_call: TRBJ2-1
clone_size: .
v_call: TRBV19
d_call: TRBD2
cdr3_length: 17

cdr3_aa: CASSKAVTGELFF
cdr3_nt: TGTGCCAGCAGTAAAGCGGTTACCGGGGAGCTGTTTTTT
j_call: TRBJ2-2
clone_size: once
v_call: TRBV6-5
d_call: .
cdr3_length: 13

cdr3_aa: CASSTKTGRLEGSNEKLFF
cdr3_nt: TGTGCCAGCAGCACAAAGACAGGGAGGCTTGAGGGGAGTAATGAAAAACTGTTTTTT
j_call: TRBJ1-4
clone_size: .
v_call: TRBV7-2
d_call: TRBD1
cdr3_length: 19

cdr3_aa: CASAAGFGYNEQFF
cdr3_nt: TGCGCCAGCGCAGCAGGGTTCGGCTACAATGAGCAGTTCTTC
j_call: TRBJ2-1
clone_size: once
v_call: TRBV4-1
d_call: .
cdr3_length: 14

cdr3_aa: CASSPMLAPGELFF
cdr3_nt: TGCGCCAGCAGCCCGATGTTGGCCCCCGGGGAGCTGTTTTTT
j_call: TRBJ2-2
clone_size: once
v_call: TRBV4-3
d_call: .
cdr3_length: 14